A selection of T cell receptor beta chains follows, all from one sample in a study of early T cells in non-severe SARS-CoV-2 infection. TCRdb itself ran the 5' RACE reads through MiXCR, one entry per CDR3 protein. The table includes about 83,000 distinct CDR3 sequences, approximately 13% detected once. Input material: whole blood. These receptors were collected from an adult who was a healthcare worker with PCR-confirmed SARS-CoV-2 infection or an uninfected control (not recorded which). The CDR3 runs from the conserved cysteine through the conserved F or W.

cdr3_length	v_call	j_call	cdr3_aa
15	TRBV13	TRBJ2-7	CASSKRLAGRYEQYF
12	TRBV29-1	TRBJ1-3	CSVARAGNTIYF
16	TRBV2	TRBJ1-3	CASRITGLYSGNTIYF
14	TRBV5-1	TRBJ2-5	CASRYGTPQETQYF
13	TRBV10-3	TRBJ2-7	CAISGTGIYEQYF
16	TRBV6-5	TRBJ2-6	CASQLTTGAGANVLTF
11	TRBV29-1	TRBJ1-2	CSVAEDYGYTF
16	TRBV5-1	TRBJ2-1	CASSLAGTNTYNEQFF
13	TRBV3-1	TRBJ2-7	CASSQVRSGEQYF
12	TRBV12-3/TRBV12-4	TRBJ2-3	CASSSLTDTQYF
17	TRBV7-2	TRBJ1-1	CASSPQGVGAGNTEAFF
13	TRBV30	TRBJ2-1	CAWSYGLRSEQFF
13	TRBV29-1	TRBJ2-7	CSVEDPTSYEQYF
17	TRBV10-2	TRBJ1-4	CASSDFVKGVTNEKLFF
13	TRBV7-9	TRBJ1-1	CASSFTGGTEAFF
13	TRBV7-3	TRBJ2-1	CASSLGLGNEQFF
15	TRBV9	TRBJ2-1	CASSVGVAGASEQFF
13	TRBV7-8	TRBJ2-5	CASSSDREETQYF
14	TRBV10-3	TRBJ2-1	CAIKGGRAYNEQFF
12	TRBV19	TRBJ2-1	CATGGGGNEQFF
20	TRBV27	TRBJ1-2	CASSLLGIRDIKRVNYGYTF
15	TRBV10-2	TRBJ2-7	CASSLGPPNTYEQYF
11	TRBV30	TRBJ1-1	CAWGSSFEAFF
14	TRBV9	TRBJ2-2	CASSRDLQAGELFF
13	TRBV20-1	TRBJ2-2	CSALKTNTGELFF
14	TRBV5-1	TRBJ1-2	CASSLDEARGGYTF
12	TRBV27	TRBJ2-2	CASSFGSGELFF
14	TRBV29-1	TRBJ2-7	CSVEGGRGTYEQYF
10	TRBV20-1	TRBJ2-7	CSASDYEQYF